The source of this T cell receptor beta chain is a study of shared clonotypes between healthy human individuals. The germline V gene has CDR1 ENHRY and CDR2 SYGVKD. There are 14 residues in the CDR3. V was clipped by 3 bases and J by 4 bases; unmatched bases: 4. Produced via immunoSEQ multiplex PCR; TCRdb's table is partial and in-frame only. The sample lists around 990,000 clones, approximately 75% occurring once. The material sequenced was memory CD4+ T cells from PBMCs. Subset meaning: CD45RA-negative fraction. The chain recombines TRBV10-3 with TRBJ1-1; 8 bases match TRBD1. The receptor was isolated from a man younger than 30 in good health. Some clones in this sample may be carry-over from other donors' samples. CDR3 nucleotide sequence: TGTGCCATCAGTGAAACAGGGGGGGGCACTGAAGCTTTCTTT. As protein: CAISETGGGTEAFF.